This T cell receptor beta chain was profiled in a study of blood T cell repertoires in COVID-19. Generated by immunoSEQ multiplex PCR, the TCRdb table keeps only in-frame clones and is missing some. This repertoire shows about 130,000 clones, roughly 90% found once; its top ten account for 1% to 1.5%. The CDR3 length is 14 residues. Between the trimmed V and J ends, which lost 0 bases and 9 bases, there was a span of 9 bases. Germline V gene sequence: CDR1 SGHTA, CDR2 FQGNSA. The V and J genes are TRBV7-2 and TRBJ1-6; unclear D gene. Sequenced: peripheral blood. This TCR was recovered from a woman older than 75 with acute or convalescent COVID-19. The CDR3 sequence is CASSLAIGLSPLHF. As DNA, the CDR3 is TGTGCCAGCAGCTTAGCGATCGGACTTTCACCCCTCCACTTT.